The rows below give T cell receptor beta chains drawn from one sample of a study of shared clonotypes between healthy human individuals. The assay was immunoSEQ multiplex PCR, and TCRdb's table has in-frame clones only and misses some. The table shows some 2,500,000 clones, with 93% occurring only once. Source material: naive CD4+ T cells from PBMCs. All receptors derive from a young man in good health. Some clones in this sample may be carry-over from other donors' samples. The CDR3 runs from the conserved cysteine through the conserved F or W. A D gene is named only where the DNA matches it firmly. Clone size is given for some rows only: seen once, a few or many times, or a class if the clone is expanded.

CDR3 protein	CDR3 DNA	V gene	clone size	D gene	J gene
CASPIAFF	TGTGCCAGTCCTATAGCTTTCTTT	TRBV6-4	NA	NA	TRBJ1-1
CASSLILDTGELFF	TGCGCCAGCAGCCTTATTCTGGACACCGGGGAGCTGTTTTTT	TRBV5-1	NA	NA	TRBJ2-2
CASSTSATYEQYF	TGTGCCAGCTCAACTAGCGCAACCTACGAGCAGTACTTC	TRBV18	NA	TRBD2	TRBJ2-7
CASSLAGGSGYEQYF	TGCGCCAGCAGCTTGGCGGGGGGATCTGGGTACGAGCAGTACTTC	TRBV5-1	NA	TRBD2	TRBJ2-7
CASSSGTGPPDTQYF	TGTGCCAGCAGCTCCGGGACAGGGCCCCCAGATACGCAGTATTTT	TRBV7-3	once	TRBD1	TRBJ2-3
CASSGYRGNTEAFF	TGTGCCAGCAGTGGATACAGGGGAAACACTGAAGCTTTCTTT	TRBV6-5	NA	TRBD1	TRBJ1-1
CSVDRLADLGNEQFF	TGCAGCGTTGACCGGCTAGCGGACTTGGGCAATGAGCAGTTCTTC	TRBV29-1	NA	TRBD2	TRBJ2-1
CASSLRSTDTQYF	TGTGCCAGCAGTTTAAGAAGCACAGATACGCAGTATTTT	TRBV27	NA	NA	TRBJ2-3
CASSLAGTANTEAFF	TGCGCCAGCAGCTTGGCCGGGACAGCGAACACTGAAGCTTTCTTT	TRBV5-1	NA	TRBD1	TRBJ1-1
CASSRSPSYNEQFF	TGTGCCAGCAGTCGCTCGCCATCCTACAATGAGCAGTTCTTC	TRBV28	NA	NA	TRBJ2-1
CASSFGQTGRWTEAFF	TGTGCCAGCAGCTTTGGGCAGACAGGGAGATGGACTGAAGCTTTCTTT	TRBV5-6	once	TRBD1	TRBJ1-1
CASSTGSAGGPGVGMFF	TGTGCCAGCAGCACCGGCTCCGCGGGAGGGCCAGGCGTTGGTATGTTCTTC	TRBV5-4	NA	TRBD2	TRBJ2-1
CASSAARSSQYF	TGTGCCAGCAGTGCCGCACGTTCCAGTCAGTACTTC	TRBV6-1	NA	NA	TRBJ2-4
CASSPSGSSYNEQFF	TGTGCCAGCAGCCCTAGCGGGAGCTCCTACAATGAGCAGTTCTTC	TRBV11-3	NA	TRBD2	TRBJ2-1
CASSSSGLGKETQYF	TGTGCCAGCAGTTCCTCGGGACTAGGAAAAGAGACCCAGTACTTC	TRBV28	NA	TRBD2	TRBJ2-5
CASSPPARGGHEQYF	TGTGCCAGCTCGCCCCCTGCCCGGGGAGGCCACGAGCAGTACTTC	TRBV18	NA	NA	TRBJ2-7
CASSEYYTQYF	TGTGCCAGCAGTGAATACTATACGCAGTATTTT	TRBV2	NA	NA	TRBJ2-3
CASSLVQNTDTQYF	TGTGCCAGCAGCTTAGTCCAGAACACAGATACGCAGTATTTT	TRBV7-2	once	NA	TRBJ2-3
CASSLVAGTLEAFF	TGCGCCAGCAGCTTGGTCGCAGGGACATTGGAAGCTTTCTTT	TRBV5-1	NA	NA	TRBJ1-1
CASRWGSTEAFF	TGTGCCAGCAGATGGGGAAGTACTGAAGCTTTCTTT	TRBV30	NA	NA	TRBJ1-1
CASSLVRGRSGAYTF	TGTGCCAGCAGCTTAGTAAGGGGTAGGAGTGGGGCCTACACCTTC	TRBV11-2	NA	NA	TRBJ1-2
CASSDLTSGRALETQYF	TGTGCCAGTAGTGACCTCACTAGCGGGAGGGCCCTTGAGACCCAGTACTTC	TRBV19	NA	TRBD2	TRBJ2-5
CASSQSPGHYEQYF	TGCGCCAGCAGTCAATCCCCAGGGCACTACGAGCAGTACTTC	TRBV23-1	NA	NA	TRBJ2-7
CASLMDSNSGNTIYF	TGTGCCAGCCTGATGGACAGCAACTCTGGAAACACCATATATTTT	TRBV6-6	NA	NA	TRBJ1-3
CASNRGVGSNQPQHF	TGTGCCAGCAATCGAGGGGTTGGGAGCAATCAGCCCCAGCATTTT	TRBV6-1	once	NA	TRBJ1-5
CASSARPFGGGNTIYF	TGTGCCAGCAGCGCCCGACCCTTTGGGGGGGGAAACACCATATATTTT	TRBV9	NA	NA	TRBJ1-3
CASSVRPAELGPDTQYF	TGTGCCAGCAGCGTCCGCCCTGCGGAGTTGGGCCCAGATACGCAGTATTTT	TRBV9	NA	NA	TRBJ2-3
CASSQQEQETQYF	TGCGCCAGCAGCCAACAGGAGCAAGAGACCCAGTACTTC	TRBV4-3	NA	NA	TRBJ2-5
CASSPGTGVNYGYTF	TGTGCCAGCAGCCCCGGGACAGGCGTCAACTATGGCTACACCTTC	TRBV7-9	NA	TRBD1	TRBJ1-2
CASSLTGTTDTQYF	TGTGCCAGCAGTCTAACGGGGACAACAGATACGCAGTATTTT	TRBV6-6	NA	NA	TRBJ2-3
CASSSPGGGYGYTF	TGTGCCAGCAGTTCCCCGGGGGGGGGCTATGGCTACACCTTC	TRBV28	NA	NA	TRBJ1-2
CASGADNTEAFF	TGTGCCAGCGGGGCAGACAACACTGAAGCTTTCTTT	TRBV27	NA	NA	TRBJ1-1
CASSSLNTGELFF	TGTGCCAGCAGCTCACTGAACACCGGGGAGCTGTTTTTT	TRBV28	NA	NA	TRBJ2-2
CASSLTGGETEAFF	TGTGCCAGCAGCCTAACAGGGGGGGAGACTGAAGCTTTCTTT	TRBV9	NA	TRBD1	TRBJ1-1
CSVEQGAKNIQYF	TGCAGCGTTGAGCAGGGTGCCAAAAACATTCAGTACTTC	TRBV29-1	NA	NA	TRBJ2-4
CASSFDHRGRLGYTF	TGTGCCAGCAGTTTCGATCACAGGGGGCGCCTTGGCTACACCTTC	TRBV27	NA	TRBD1	TRBJ1-2
CASSPQGYNSPLHF	TGTGCCAGCAGCCCCCAGGGTTATAATTCACCCCTCCACTTT	TRBV11-2	NA	NA	TRBJ1-6
CAWSVGAATLRYGYTF	TGTGCCTGGAGTGTAGGGGCCGCCACTCTCCGCTATGGCTACACCTTC	TRBV30	once	NA	TRBJ1-2
CASSLYGLAGVSDTQYF	TGCGCCAGCAGCCTATATGGACTAGCGGGAGTATCAGATACGCAGTATTTT	TRBV5-1	NA	TRBD2	TRBJ2-3
CASILDRYSTDTQYF	TGTGCCAGCATCCTCGACAGGTATAGCACAGATACGCAGTATTTT	TRBV28	NA	NA	TRBJ2-3
CASSSDRDSQPQHF	TGTGCCAGCAGCTCAGACAGGGACAGTCAGCCCCAGCATTTT	TRBV7-9	NA	TRBD1	TRBJ1-5
CATSSELAGVVEQYF	TGTGCCACCAGCTCCGAACTAGCGGGAGTCGTAGAGCAGTACTTC	TRBV15	NA	TRBD2	TRBJ2-7
CASSLAGVSGYGYTF	TGCGCCAGCAGCTTGGCCGGGGTCTCTGGGTATGGCTACACCTTC	TRBV5-1	NA	NA	TRBJ1-2
CASNRDSSYEQYF	TGTGCCAGCAATCGGGACAGCTCCTACGAGCAGTACTTC	TRBV6-6	NA	TRBD1	TRBJ2-7
CASSLSRQGDTGELFF	TGTGCCAGCAGCTTATCGAGACAGGGGGACACCGGGGAGCTGTTTTTT	TRBV11-3	NA	TRBD1	TRBJ2-2
CASSVAGGTAYGYTF	TGTGCCAGCAGCGTAGCGGGGGGCACCGCTTATGGCTACACCTTC	TRBV9	NA	NA	TRBJ1-2
CASRLKSIRRPSSNQPQHF	TGTGCAAGTCGTCTAAAAAGTATAAGACGACCCAGCAGCAATCAGCCCCAGCATTTT	TRBV12-2	NA	NA	TRBJ1-5
CASSLGPNTDTQYF	TGTGCCAGCAGTTTGGGGCCAAACACAGATACGCAGTATTTT	TRBV6-1	NA	NA	TRBJ2-3
CASSVSGTGMYGYGYTF	TGTGCCAGCAGCGTCTCCGGGACAGGGATGTACGGCTATGGCTACACCTTC	TRBV7-8	NA	TRBD1	TRBJ1-2
CASSSPAGGASSYEQYF	TGTGCCAGCAGCTCCCCCGCGGGGGGGGCGAGCTCCTACGAGCAGTACTTC	TRBV7-9	NA	TRBD2	TRBJ2-7
CASSLDGWGIQYF	TGTGCCAGCAGCTTAGACGGGTGGGGCATTCAGTACTTC	TRBV7-2	NA	NA	TRBJ2-4
CASSPTSSGRAHNEQFF	TGTGCCAGCAGCCCAACTTCTAGCGGGAGGGCCCACAATGAGCAGTTCTTC	TRBV5-4	NA	TRBD2	TRBJ2-1
CASSPTRAGASTDTQYF	TGTGCCAGCTCACCCACCCGGGCAGGGGCCTCCACAGATACGCAGTATTTT	TRBV18	NA	NA	TRBJ2-3
CANRDDSYEQYF	TGTGCCAACCGGGACGATTCCTACGAGCAGTACTTC	TRBV6-9	NA	NA	TRBJ2-7
CASSEIGAATNEKLFF	TGTGCCAGCAGTGAGATCGGGGCCGCAACTAATGAAAAACTGTTTTTT	TRBV27	NA	NA	TRBJ1-4
CASSAGSGRDYGYTF	TGCGCCAGCAGCGCTGGGTCGGGCCGAGACTATGGCTACACCTTC	TRBV5-1	NA	NA	TRBJ1-2
CASSNRDSFSGELFF	TGCGCCAGCAGCAACCGGGACTCCTTTTCTGGGGAGCTGTTTTTT	TRBV5-1	NA	NA	TRBJ2-2